Following are 7 T cell receptor beta chains from one sample sequenced in a study of Graves' ophthalmopathy and Graves' hyperthyroidism listed by TCRdb under 2018. The instrument was an Illumina HiSeq 2000. For repertoire sequencing, TCR beta CDR3 regions were amplified from RNA transcripts. The first round was an RT-PCR using HTBI primers with the Qiagen OneStep RT-PCR kit, and this first round was followed by a second-round multiplex PCR, then size selection and purification. TCRdb redid the processing of the public reads, applying fastp at Q25 and MiXCR, and retained in-frame beta chains. Merged by CDR3 protein, the rows form single entries marked with the most common genes and DNA. This sample gives around 600,000 distinct CDR3 sequences in total; 35% to 45% of them show up just once. Of the sample, roughly 3.5% is held by the ten largest clones. Sequenced material: peripheral blood. These receptors all come from an adult man with Graves' ophthalmopathy.

This clonotype was found many times. The V and J genes are TRBV15 and TRBJ2-7; no definite D call. Trimming removed 0 bases at V and 5 bases at J, with 5 bases between. Germline CDR1 reads LNHNV; CDR2 reads YYDKDF (reference sequence). CDR3 length equals 12 residues. The CDR3 here is CATSRDRNEQYF. The CDR3 DNA reads as TGTGCCACCAGCAGAGACAGAAACGAGCAGTACTTC. The full variable domain, rest sourced from reference TRBV15 and TRBJ2-7, is DAMVIQNPRYQVTQFGKPVTLSCSQTLNHNVMYWYQQKSSQAPKLLFHYYDKDFNNEADTPDNFQSRRPNTSFCFLDIRSPGLGDTAMYLCATSRDRNEQYFGPGTRLTVT.

This clonotype was seen repeatedly, ten times or more. This chain connects TRBV2 to TRBJ2-5, with 9 bases lining up with TRBD2. The CDR3 extends over 14 amino acids. With 6 bases clipped from V and 5 bases from J, the junction kept 7 bases outside the gene matches. From germline, CDR1 is SNHLY and CDR2 FYNNEI. The CDR3: CASRSGLASETQYF. The CDR3 coding sequence is TGTGCCAGCAGGTCGGGACTAGCCTCGGAGACCCAGTACTTC.

This clonotype was seen many times. The gene calls are TRBV6-1 and TRBJ2-7; a possible D gene is TRBD1 (5 bases). CDR3 size: 13 residues. In germline, CDR1 is MNHNS, CDR2 SASEGT. The V and J ends lost 2 bases and 3 bases respectively, with 8 bases between them. The DNA of the CDR3 is TGTGCCAGCAGTGAACAGGGCCTCTACGAGCAGTACTTC. It translates to CASSEQGLYEQYF.

In this sample, this clonotype turned up once. The germline gene is not matched at one end of the junction; a read error may be the cause. The chain employs TRBV6-2 or TRBV6-3 and TRBJ2-2; 8 positions match TRBD1. The CDR3 length is 14 residues. Per the germline V gene, CDR1 is MNHEY and CDR2 is SVGEGT. Here the CDR3 reads CAGQGAQEAGELFF. DNA of the CDR3: TGTGCCGGCCAGGGGGCGCAAGAGGCCGGGGAGTTGTTTTTT.

This clonotype occurred many times. The chain has TRBV6-5 and TRBJ2-5; 12 positions agree with TRBD2. Germline V gives CDR1 MNHEY, CDR2 SVGAGI. The CDR3 consists of 15 residues. Trimming cost V 5 bases and J 2 bases; bases outside gene matches: 3. The CDR3 reads CASSQGLAGQETQYF. CDR3 DNA: TGTGCCAGCAGTCAGGGACTAGCGGGTCAAGAGACCCAGTACTTC.

Of note for this clonotype: The CDR3 carries no conserved terminal phenylalanine or tryptophan, so it likely arises from a read error. The chain combines TRBV4-3 with TRBJ2-5; possible D gene TRBD2, 5 bases. The V gene's germline CDR1 is LGHNA and CDR2 YSLEER. V shed 2 bases and J shed 5 bases, with 18 bases lying between them. The CDR3 totals 16 residues. The CDR3 region is CASSQTGLPGGETQYC. In DNA form, the CDR3 reads TGCGCCAGCAGCCAAACTGGACTCCCAGGTGGGGAGACCCAGTACTGC.

In regard to this clonotype: Sequence at one end of the junction differs from germline and may be a read error. The rearrangement joins TRBV7-2 to TRBJ2-5; a weak D match, TRBD1 (6 bases). CDR1 and CDR2 (germline): SGHTA, FQGNSA. The CDR3 length is 14 residues. The CDR3: CASSRPGDQETQYF. CDR3 sequence (DNA): TGCGCCAGCAGCCGGCCAGGGGACCAAGAGACCCAGTACTTC.